This T cell receptor beta chain was captured in a study of cytomegalovirus exposure and HLA in healthy donors. With 60 Vbeta and 13 Jbeta primers, the PCR was carried out. Using immunoSEQ multiplex PCR, the repertoire was profiled, and TCRdb retains in-frame clones only, with some absent. The sample carries about 180,000 clones, around 77% recorded once. This clone was recorded only once. The ends lost 2 bases at V and 1 base at J; junction bases unmatched: 6. The CDR3 has 15 residues. CDR1 SGHDT and CDR2 YYEEEE come from the germline V gene. Material: PBMCs. This receptor was identified in a man aged 55 to 70 in good health and CMV-seronegative. This chain uses TRBV5-6 with TRBJ2-7; TRBD1 aligns across 7 bases. The CDR3 nucleotides read TGTGCCAGCAGCTTCGCCCCGACAGGGTCCTACGAGCAGTACTTC. This encodes CASSFAPTGSYEQYF.